Below are 12 T cell receptor beta chains sequenced from a single sample in a study of blood T cells in healthy people across ages. Next came a second PCR, run for about 6 to 11 cycles, which used a sample-barcoded 5' primer along with a J-beta primer mix. TCRdb re-derived calls from the 5' RACE reads in MiXCR, one entry per CDR3 protein. The sample lists approximately 1.5 million distinct CDR3 sequences; less than 45% were seen once. The sequencing sample was made of blood. The source of these receptors is a woman in her late teens or twenties in good health.

This clonotype appeared many times. This chain connects TRBV29-1 to TRBJ2-7; TRBD2 might be the D (6 bases). Germline CDR1 reads SQVTM; CDR2 reads ANQGSEA. V lost 4 bases, J lost 2 bases, and 12 bases lay in between. This CDR3 is built from 13 residues. As DNA, the CDR3 is TGCAGCGTTGGCCTAGCGAGAACCTACGAGCAGTACTTC. This codes for CSVGLARTYEQYF.

Only a few counts were recorded for this clonotype. The chain recombines TRBV6-2 or TRBV6-3 with TRBJ2-3; no clear D gene. The CDR3 is 12 amino acids. V lost 5 bases, J lost 4 bases, and 7 bases lay in between. Germline loops: CDR1 MNHEY, CDR2 SVGEGT. The CDR3 loop is CASSQRSDTQYF. Written as DNA, the CDR3 is TGTGCCAGCAGTCAACGATCAGATACGCAGTATTTT.

This clonotype was observed a handful of times. The J gene is TRBJ1-1, the V gene TRBV11-2, with D possibly matching TRBD1 (5 bases). Germline loops: CDR1 SGHAT, CDR2 FQNNGV. Deletions cut 5 bases from V and 2 bases from J, with 12 bases between. This CDR3 spans 14 amino acids. In nucleotides, the CDR3 is TGTGCCAGCAGCCCCAGGGATGGCAACACTGAAGCTTTCTTT. Residues: CASSPRDGNTEAFF.

This clonotype was seen only a few times. The chain links TRBV29-1 to TRBJ2-5; D remains ambiguous. The CDR3 covers 13 residues. V was clipped by 4 bases and J by 11 bases, with 20 bases between them. Germline V gene sequence: CDR1 SQVTM, CDR2 ANQGSEA. The CDR3, as DNA: TGCAGCGTTGTCAACAAAAAATACAATGAGCAGTACTTC. Translated, it gives CSVVNKKYNEQYF.

Concerning this clonotype: A much larger clone differs by one base, so this may be a read error. This rearrangement joins TRBV4-2 to TRBJ2-1; D remains ambiguous. The J call could be wrong; TRBJ2-7 is a better fit for the DNA end. Germline loops: CDR1 LGHNA, CDR2 YNFKEQ. The CDR3 has 16 residues. The CDR3 reads CASSYSMISSYNEQYF. In DNA form, the CDR3 reads TGTGCCAGCAGCTATTCTATGATTAGCTCCTACAATGAGCAGTACTTC.

This sequence joins TRBV20-1 and TRBJ2-1; 10 positions agree with TRBD2. Germline CDR1 and CDR2: DFQATT and SNEGSKA (reference sequence). The ends lost 6 bases at V and 3 bases at J; junction bases unmatched: 8. The CDR3 length is 15 residues. CDR3 sequence: CSALSSGGFYNEQFF. In DNA, the CDR3 is TGCAGTGCCCTGAGTAGCGGGGGGTTCTACAATGAGCAGTTCTTC.

The chain carries TRBV7-9 and TRBJ2-3, with D unclear. CDR1 is SEHNR and CDR2 is FQNEAQ in the germline V gene (reference sequence). V shed 7 bases and J shed 2 bases, with 10 bases lying between them. The CDR3 runs 13 residues. Here the CDR3 reads CASIPSNTDTQYF. In DNA form, the CDR3 reads TGTGCCAGCATCCCGTCGAACACAGATACGCAGTATTTT.

This clonotype was counted only a few times. The chain joins TRBV20-1 to TRBJ2-3; D unclear. The germline V and J ends were trimmed by 3 bases and 14 bases, with 9 bases remaining between them. Germline V gene sequence: CDR1 DFQATT, CDR2 SNEGSKA (reference sequence). The CDR3 contains 9 residues. CDR3 DNA: TGCAGTGCTAGCCCTAAAGGGTATTTT. It codes for CSASPKGYF.

V usage is TRBV10-2 and J usage is TRBJ2-5; D assignment may be TRBD1 or TRBD2 (5 bases each). The CDR3 has 14 residues. The V end was cut by 6 bases, the J end by 2 bases, with 13 bases between. Germline V CDR1 and CDR2: WSHSY, SAAADI. The CDR3 nucleotides read TGCGCCAGCAGCGAGGGGTGGCCGCAAGAGACCCAGTACTTC. It specifies CASSEGWPQETQYF.

This clonotype was seen only a few times. The chain links TRBV19 to TRBJ1-5; D is ambiguous. The CDR3 contains 14 residues. Germline assignment: CDR1 LNHDA and CDR2 SQIVND (reference sequence). V was pared by 1 base and J by 4 bases, with 8 bases between. CDR3 nucleotides: TGTGCCAGTAGTATAGGCCCACGAAATCAGCCCCAGCATTTT. Amino acid sequence: CASSIGPRNQPQHF.

V and J are TRBV2 and TRBJ1-5, with 9 nucleotides matching TRBD1. After removal of 6 bases from V and 7 bases from J, the junction contained 7 bases not matched to a gene. Germline CDR1 reads SNHLY; CDR2 reads FYNNEI. The CDR3 spans 14 residues. The CDR3 DNA reads as TGTGCCAGCAGAAACGGGACAGGGTACCAGCCCCAGCATTTT. Amino acid sequence: CASRNGTGYQPQHF.

The J gene is TRBJ1-1, the V gene TRBV19; D is perhaps TRBD1 (6 bases). Trimming took 6 bases from V and 5 from J, leaving 16 bases between them. Germline CDR1 and CDR2: LNHDA and SQIVND (reference sequence). The CDR3 extends over 14 amino acids. The CDR3 reads CASSPSGDGTEAFF. The CDR3 DNA reads as TGTGCCAGTAGCCCATCAGGGGACGGAACTGAAGCTTTCTTT. Supplemented by reference TRBV19 and TRBJ1-1, the full variable domain reads DGGITQSPKYLFRKEGQNVTLSCEQNLNHDAMYWYRQDPGQGLRLIYYSQIVNDFQKGDIAEGYSVSREKKESFPLTVTSAQKNPTAFYLCASSPSGDGTEAFFGQGTRLTVV.